This T cell receptor beta chain comes out of a study of cytomegalovirus exposure and HLA in healthy donors. Study information: Among roughly 180 million T cells, an earlier analysis found approximately 110 million unique TCR beta sequences.

Findings and limits, study-wide: By HLA locus, TCR association rates varied in a later analysis, with DRB1 showing the most and HLA-C the fewest. Some TCR beta chains (more than 150 of them) were listed as cytomegalovirus-associated.

This clone occurred a few times. Antigen unknown. Primers: 60 Vbeta forward and 13 Jbeta reverse. Method: immunoSEQ multiplex PCR; TCRdb's copy keeps in-frame clones and lacks some. This table holds 43,000 or so clones, roughly 60% found once. This receptor was identified in a human donor in good health. Sequenced input: PBMCs.

This chain's CDR3 is CASSTGLGPNQPQHF. The CDR3 DNA is TGCGCCAGCAGCACGGGACTTGGGCCCAATCAGCCCCAGCATTTT. The chain links TRBV5-1 to TRBJ1-5, with D tentatively TRBD1 (5 bases). Germline CDR1 is SGHRS and CDR2 is YFSETQ. The CDR3 is 15 amino acids. V was shortened by 4 bases and J by 3 bases, with 14 bases between the two germline ends.